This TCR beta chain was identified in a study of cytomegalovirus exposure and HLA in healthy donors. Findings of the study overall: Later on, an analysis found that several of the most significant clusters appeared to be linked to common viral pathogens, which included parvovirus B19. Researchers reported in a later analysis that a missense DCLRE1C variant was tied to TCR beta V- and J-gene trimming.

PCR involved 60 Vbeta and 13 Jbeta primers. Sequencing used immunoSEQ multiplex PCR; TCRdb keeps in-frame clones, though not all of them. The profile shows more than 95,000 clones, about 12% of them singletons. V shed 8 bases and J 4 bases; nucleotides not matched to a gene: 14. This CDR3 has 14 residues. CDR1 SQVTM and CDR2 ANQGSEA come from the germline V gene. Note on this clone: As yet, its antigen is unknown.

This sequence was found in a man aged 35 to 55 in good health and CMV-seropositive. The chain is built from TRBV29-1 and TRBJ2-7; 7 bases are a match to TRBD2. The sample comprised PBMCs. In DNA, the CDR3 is TGCAGCTTTTCCCTGGGGAGGGTTGGATACGAGCAGTACTTC. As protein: CSFSLGRVGYEQYF.